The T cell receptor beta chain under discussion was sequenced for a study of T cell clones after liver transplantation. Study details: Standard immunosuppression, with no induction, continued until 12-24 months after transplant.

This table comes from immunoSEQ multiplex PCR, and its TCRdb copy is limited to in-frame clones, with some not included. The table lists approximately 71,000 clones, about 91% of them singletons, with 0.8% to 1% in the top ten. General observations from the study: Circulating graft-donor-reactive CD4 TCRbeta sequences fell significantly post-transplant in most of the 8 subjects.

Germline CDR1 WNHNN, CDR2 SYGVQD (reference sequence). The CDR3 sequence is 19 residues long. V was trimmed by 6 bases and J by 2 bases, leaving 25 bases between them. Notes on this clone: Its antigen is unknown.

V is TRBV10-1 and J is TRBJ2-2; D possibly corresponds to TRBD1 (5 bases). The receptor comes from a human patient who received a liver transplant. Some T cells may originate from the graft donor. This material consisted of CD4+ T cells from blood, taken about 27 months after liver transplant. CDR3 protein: CASSPSLLHTGHNTGELFF. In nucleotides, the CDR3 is TGCGCCAGCAGCCCGAGTCTACTTCACACCGGACATAACACCGGGGAGCTGTTTTTT.